One sample yielded the 27 T cell receptor beta chains listed below, sequenced in a study of T cells in Graves' hyperthyroidism and ophthalmopathy. Regions amplified from RNA transcripts were the TCR beta CDR3 regions. Initially, a first-round RT-PCR of the TCR CDR3 employed the HTBI primer set. TCRdb used MiXCR to reprocess the multiplex PCR reads, holding one entry per CDR3 protein. The sample yields approximately 400,000 distinct CDR3 sequences, 15% to 19% seen once. The material sequenced was blood. These receptors were obtained from a woman younger than 30 with Graves' hyperthyroidism.

V usage is TRBV4-2 and J usage is TRBJ1-6; D gene unclear. The CDR3 is made up of 16 amino acids. Trimming pared 0 bases from V and 0 bases from J, leaving 6 bases between. Germline CDR1 and CDR2: LGHNA and YNFKEQ. The CDR3 loop is CASSQDGGSYNSPLHF. As DNA, the CDR3 is TGTGCCAGCAGCCAAGATGGAGGCTCCTATAATTCACCCCTCCACTTT.

This clonotype was counted at least ten times. V is TRBV19 and J is TRBJ1-5, with 10 bases fitting TRBD1. With 3 bases clipped from V and 1 base from J, the junction kept 3 bases outside the gene matches. The CDR3 runs 16 residues. Germline CDR1 and CDR2: LNHDA and SQIVND (reference sequence). This CDR3 reads CASSMTGGRSNQPQHF. The CDR3 nucleotides are TGTGCCAGTAGTATGACAGGGGGCAGGAGCAATCAGCCCCAGCATTTT.

The sample holds many counts of this clonotype. The gene calls are TRBV5-1 and TRBJ1-1, with a possible D match to TRBD1 (6 bases). The V end lost 4 bases, the J end lost 1 base, and 8 bases lay between the germline ends. Germline-derived CDR1 and CDR2 are SGHRS and YFSETQ. This CDR3 spans 13 amino acids. CDR3 region: CASSQTGNTEAFF. CDR3 in DNA: TGCGCCAGCAGCCAGACAGGGAACACTGAAGCTTTCTTT.

At least ten counts were recorded for this clonotype. The genes are TRBV12-3 or TRBV12-4 and TRBJ2-3; D might be TRBD1 or TRBD2, each matching 7 bases. The V and J ends lost 6 bases and 4 bases respectively, with 17 bases between them. This CDR3 contains 15 residues. CDR3 DNA sequence: TGTGCCAGCAGCCCCCCAGGGGGGAGGGCAGATACGCAGTATTTT. Encoded protein: CASSPPGGRADTQYF.

This clonotype has only a few counts. One base away lies a much larger clone, so this may be a sequencing read error. The CDR3 nucleotides are TGTGCCAGCAGTGGGGGGGGGCAGTTCTTC. This codes for CASSGGGQFF. The chain carries TRBV6-1 and TRBJ2-1, with TRBD2 matching 7 bases. Germline V gene data show CDR1 as MNHNS and CDR2 as SASEGT. Germline trimming cut 4 bases from V and 12 bases from J; bases unmatched to any gene: 0. CDR3 length: 10 residues.

The chain links TRBV27 to TRBJ2-1; 11 nucleotides agree with TRBD1. Germline-derived CDR1 and CDR2 are MNHEY and SMNVEV (reference sequence). The CDR3 covers 13 residues. The V segment lost 6 bases and the J segment 9 bases; nucleotides outside the gene matches: 4. DNA for the CDR3: TGTGCCAGCAGGGGACAGGGGGACAGTGAGCAGTTCTTC. This codes for CASRGQGDSEQFF.

This clonotype appeared many times. The chain combines TRBV28 with TRBJ1-5, with D perhaps matching TRBD1 (6 bases). V lost 4 bases and J lost 10, with 11 bases in between. The germline gives CDR1 MDHEN, CDR2 SYDVKM. The CDR3 spans 12 residues. The CDR3 DNA sequence: TGTGCCAGCAGTTACCGACAGGTTCCCCAGCATTTT. This encodes CASSYRQVPQHF.

This clonotype was picked up many times. The chain recombines TRBV6-1 with TRBJ2-3; D tentatively fits TRBD1 or TRBD2 (6 bases each). This CDR3 contains 14 residues. In germline, CDR1 is MNHNS, CDR2 SASEGT. V was clipped by 5 bases and J by 5 bases, with 14 bases between them. CDR3 DNA sequence: TGTGCCAGCAGTCCCCCGGGGGCCAGAGATACGCAGTATTTT. Translated: CASSPPGARDTQYF.

With respect to this clonotype: A single base separates this from a much larger clone, so it may be a read error. V usage is TRBV6-2 or TRBV6-3 and J usage is TRBJ2-1, with D possibly TRBD1 on 5 matching bases. CDR3 length: 15 residues. Germline V gene sequence: CDR1 MNHEY, CDR2 SVGEGT. V lost 5 bases and J 7 bases, leaving 18 bases between the germline ends. CDR3 in amino acids: CASSPTWGRVNEQFF. The CDR3 DNA is TGTGCCAGCAGTCCCACCTGGGGCAGGGTAAATGAGCAGTTCTTC.

There are many counts of this clonotype. This rearrangement joins TRBV5-4 to TRBJ1-2; D possibly corresponds to TRBD1 (5 bases). V lost 0 bases, J lost 2 bases, and 17 bases lay in between. CDR3 length: 17 residues. From germline, CDR1 is SGHNT and CDR2 YYREEE (reference sequence). This CDR3 reads CASSLAVTRRGNYGYTF. CDR3 bases: TGTGCCAGCAGCTTGGCCGTCACGCGGCGGGGGAACTATGGCTACACCTTC.

The chain is built from TRBV7-8 and TRBJ1-2; D unresolved. Trimming took 5 bases from V and 0 from J, leaving 16 bases between them. The CDR3 totals 16 residues. Germline lookup yields CDR1 SGHVS and CDR2 FQNEAQ. The CDR3 nucleotides are TGTGCCAGCAGCCTCCTGGAGACGAGCTCTAACTATGGCTACACCTTC. As protein: CASSLLETSSNYGYTF.

The table lists this clonotype with many counts. V is TRBV11-2 and J is TRBJ2-7; TRBD1 aligns across 9 bases. J was trimmed by 6 bases and V by 5 bases; bases with no gene match: 11. CDR3 length: 15 residues. Germline CDR1 reads SGHAT; CDR2 reads FQNNGV. CDR3 nucleotides: TGTGCCAGCAGCATAGGCCCAGGACAGGGGTTCGAGCAGTACTTC. Protein sequence: CASSIGPGQGFEQYF.

The chain employs TRBV12-3 or TRBV12-4 and TRBJ1-1; D possibly corresponds to TRBD1 (6 bases). The CDR3 is 15 amino acids. Trimming took 3 bases from V and 0 from J, leaving 11 bases between them. The CDR3 nucleotides read TGTGCCAGCAGTTTCTGGGGGGCGCTGAACACTGAAGCTTTCTTT. It translates to CASSFWGALNTEAFF.

In its sample, this clonotype was seen many times. The chain is built from TRBV20-1 and TRBJ1-1; TRBD1 might be the D (5 bases). Germline values: CDR1 DFQATT, CDR2 SNEGSKA (reference sequence). Trimming removed 7 bases at V and 0 bases at J, with 18 bases between. The CDR3 is 15 residues long. The CDR3 coding sequence is TGCAGTGTTCATCGGGGGGGGAGAATGAACACTGAAGCTTTCTTT. Amino acid sequence: CSVHRGGRMNTEAFF.

This clonotype was picked up many times. V and J are TRBV2 and TRBJ1-2; no definite D call. Germline V gene data show CDR1 as SNHLY and CDR2 as FYNNEI. The CDR3 runs to 10 residues. Trimming removed 5 bases from V and 4 bases from J, with 2 bases in between. The CDR3 spells CASSSYGYTF. CDR3 sequence (DNA): TGTGCCAGCAGTTCCTATGGCTACACCTTC.

This clonotype has more than one count but fewer than ten. CDR3 protein: CASSIEVGMLETQYF. Written as DNA, the CDR3 is TGTGCCAGTAGTATCGAGGTCGGGATGTTGGAGACCCAGTACTTC. This chain uses TRBV19 with TRBJ2-5, with D tentatively TRBD2 (5 bases). Germline CDR1 and CDR2: LNHDA and SQIVND (reference sequence). This CDR3 has 15 amino acids. The germline V and J ends were trimmed by 3 bases and 5 bases, with 16 bases remaining between them.

This clonotype was seen repeatedly, ten times or more. CDR3 amino acids: CASSQGGRNSPLHF. For the CDR3, the DNA is TGTGCCAGCAGCCAAGGGGGGCGTAATTCACCCCTCCACTTT. This chain links TRBV3-1 with TRBJ1-6; maybe TRBD1 (6 bases). The V end lost 1 base, the J end lost 6 bases, and 7 bases lay between the germline ends. The germline V gene has CDR1 LGHDT and CDR2 YNNKEL (reference sequence). This CDR3 region has 14 residues.

The chain uses TRBV2 and TRBJ2-7; TRBD2 is a possible D gene (6 bases). Germline V gives CDR1 SNHLY, CDR2 FYNNEI. Deletions cut 1 base from V and 1 base from J, with 14 bases between. The CDR3 runs 16 residues. This CDR3 is CASSEGPGLSSYEQYF. The CDR3 DNA reads TGTGCCAGCAGTGAAGGCCCGGGACTGTCTTCCTACGAGCAGTACTTC.

V is TRBV5-6 and J is TRBJ2-2; D may match TRBD1 or TRBD2 (5 bases each). The CDR3 loop spans 14 amino acids. The germline CDR1 and CDR2 sequences are SGHDT and YYEEEE. The V gene lost 4 bases and the J gene lost 4 bases, with 11 bases spanning the gap. The CDR3 nucleotides read TGTGCCAGCAGCCCGGGACCGTTCACCGGGGAGCTGTTTTTT. Translating gives CASSPGPFTGELFF.

The gene calls are TRBV6-2 or TRBV6-3 and TRBJ2-7, with 9 bases aligning to TRBD1. The J segment lost 2 bases and the V segment lost 2 bases, leaving 4 bases of the junction unmatched. The CDR3 is 15 residues long. The V gene's germline CDR1 is MNHEY and CDR2 SVGEGT. As DNA, the CDR3 is TGTGCCAGCAGTTACAGGGGACAGGGACCCTACGAGCAGTACTTC. This codes for CASSYRGQGPYEQYF.

This clonotype occurred many times. The rearrangement joins TRBV4-1 to TRBJ1-1; D unclear. The CDR3 is 15 amino acids. The germline gives CDR1 MGHRA, CDR2 YSYEKL. V dropped 2 bases and J dropped 0 bases, with 10 bases sitting between them. DNA of the CDR3: TGCGCCAGCAGCCAACAAGCGAACATGAACACTGAAGCTTTCTTT. Translated, it gives CASSQQANMNTEAFF.

This clonotype was detected many times. The chain is built from TRBV12-3 or TRBV12-4 and TRBJ1-2, with D perhaps matching TRBD1 (5 bases). The CDR3 sequence is 15 residues long. V dropped 5 bases and J dropped 3 bases, with 16 bases sitting between them. This chain's CDR3 is CASSPRGGNDYGYTF. The DNA for the CDR3 is TGTGCCAGCAGTCCCCGTGGGGGGAATGACTATGGCTACACCTTC.

In its sample, this clonotype was seen a few times. This rearrangement joins TRBV19 to TRBJ1-2, with D perhaps TRBD1 (5 bases). V lost 5 bases, J lost 4 bases, and 20 bases lay in between. CDR3 length equals 16 residues. Looked up from germline, CDR1 is LNHDA and CDR2 is SQIVND (reference sequence). Written as DNA, the CDR3 is TGTGCCAGTAGTCCCCGGGACGTCCTACTTATCTATGGCTACACCTTC. Translating it yields CASSPRDVLLIYGYTF.

The J gene is TRBJ2-1, the V gene TRBV28; 10 bases fit TRBD1. There are 13 residues in the CDR3. Germline CDR1 is MDHEN and CDR2 is SYDVKM. The CDR3, as DNA: TGTGGGGTGGGACAGGGGTCCTACAATGAGCAGTTCTTC. It translates to CGVGQGSYNEQFF.

This clonotype appeared a few times. The chain carries TRBV20-1 and TRBJ2-7, with D unclear. This CDR3 comprises 13 residues. Germline assignment: CDR1 DFQATT and CDR2 SNEGSKA (reference sequence). Deletions cut 2 bases from V and 3 bases from J, with 11 bases between. CDR3 loop: CSARIGGYYEQYF. The CDR3 nucleotides read TGCAGTGCTAGAATCGGCGGATACTACGAGCAGTACTTC.

The rearrangement uses TRBV6-5 and TRBJ2-2; no firm D call. In germline, CDR1 is MNHEY, CDR2 SVGAGI. V was shortened by 1 base and J by 0 bases, with 6 bases between the two germline ends. The CDR3 covers 15 residues. The CDR3 loop reads CASSYYTANTGELFF. CDR3 nucleotide sequence: TGTGCCAGCAGTTACTACACGGCGAACACCGGGGAGCTGTTTTTT.

This clonotype was picked up many times. This chain uses TRBV29-1 with TRBJ1-2, with a tentative D call TRBD1 (6 bases). The CDR3 has 14 residues. Trimming left V 4 bases short and J 1 base short, with 13 bases between. Germline V gene sequence: CDR1 SQVTM, CDR2 ANQGSEA. CDR3 bases: TGCAGCGTTGTTGGGGGACACAATAACTATGGCTACACCTTC. It encodes CSVVGGHNNYGYTF.